Below are 17 T cell receptor beta chains sequenced from a single sample in a study of blood T cells in healthy people across ages. Next came a second PCR, run for roughly 6 to 11 cycles, which used a sample-barcoded 5' primer along with a J-beta primer mix. TCRdb recomputed calls from the 5' RACE reads with MiXCR, one row per CDR3 protein. This table has 1.5 million or so distinct CDR3 sequences, roughly 43% appearing once. Sequencing was done on a sample of blood. These receptors were collected from a young woman in good health.

This clonotype was detected a few times. V gene TRBV12-3 or TRBV12-4 combines with J gene TRBJ1-1, with 7 bases aligning to TRBD1. V shed 6 bases and J 5 bases; nucleotides not matched to a gene: 6. This CDR3 spans 13 amino acids. CDR3 DNA: TGTGCCAGCAGCCGCAGCAGGGGGACTGAAGCTTTCTTT. It specifies CASSRSRGTEAFF.

This clonotype was observed a few times. V usage is TRBV4-2 and J usage is TRBJ2-5, with TRBD1 as a possible D gene (6 bases). Trimming cost V 4 bases and J 4 bases, with 16 bases left between them. Germline V gene lookup returns CDR1 LGHNA and CDR2 YNFKEQ. The CDR3 covers 15 residues. DNA for the CDR3: TGTGCCAGCAGCCCTCCGAGGGGGATTGGAGAGACCCAGTACTTC. This sequence encodes CASSPPRGIGETQYF.

This clonotype occurred a few times. This rearrangement joins TRBV20-1 to TRBJ2-1, with TRBD2 as a possible D gene (5 bases). The DNA end is a closer match to TRBJ2-7, so the J assignment may be wrong. The CDR3 is 14 amino acids. Germline lookup yields CDR1 DFQATT and CDR2 SNEGSKA (reference sequence). In DNA form, the CDR3 reads TGCAGTGCCCAAGTCACTAGTATATACAATGAGCAGTACTTC. It codes for CSAQVTSIYNEQYF.

The chain links TRBV12-3 or TRBV12-4 to TRBJ1-5; no reliable D call. V was trimmed by 1 base and J by 2 bases, leaving 9 bases between them. The CDR3 loop spans 15 amino acids. CDR3 sequence reads: CASSLGVRGNQPQHF. In DNA, the CDR3 is TGTGCCAGCAGTTTAGGGGTTCGTGGCAATCAGCCCCAGCATTTT.

The rearrangement joins TRBV2 to TRBJ1-1; 10 nucleotides align to TRBD1. Per the germline V gene, CDR1 is SNHLY and CDR2 is FYNNEI. The CDR3 runs 14 residues. V was clipped by 8 bases and J by 1 base; unmatched bases: 4. CDR3 protein: CASPGTGANTEAFF. The CDR3 nucleotides are TGTGCCAGCCCCGGGACAGGGGCGAACACTGAAGCTTTCTTT.

This clonotype was picked up a small number of times. The genes are TRBV6-2 or TRBV6-3 and TRBJ2-7, with D perhaps TRBD1 or TRBD2 (5 bases each). The CDR3 length is 14 residues. With 6 bases removed from V and 3 bases from J, the gap between germline ends came to 15 bases. CDR1 MNHEY and CDR2 SVGEGT come from the germline V gene. As DNA, the CDR3 is TGTGCCAGCAGATCCGGGACCCATCACTACGAGCAGTACTTC. Residues: CASRSGTHHYEQYF.

This clonotype was seen a few times. The chain employs TRBV20-1 and TRBJ2-3, with 11 bases that match TRBD2. After removal of 6 bases from V and 6 bases from J, the junction contained 8 bases not matched to a gene. Germline CDR1 DFQATT, CDR2 SNEGSKA (reference sequence). The CDR3 totals 14 residues. The CDR3 loop reads CSAKVAGGPDTQYF. The CDR3 region has the DNA TGCAGTGCAAAAGTAGCGGGGGGGCCGGATACGCAGTATTTT.

The sample holds a few counts of this clonotype. This chain joins TRBV5-1 and TRBJ2-7; D assignment may be TRBD1 or TRBD2 (6 bases each). The DNA matches TRBJ2-4 better at its end, which makes the J call doubtful. The CDR3 covers 15 residues. Germline values: CDR1 SGHRS, CDR2 YFSETQ. The CDR3 loop is CASSPGVRGGNIQYF. DNA of the CDR3: TGCGCCAGCAGCCCGGGAGTCAGGGGAGGAAACATTCAGTACTTC.

V is TRBV6-5 and J is TRBJ1-1, with TRBD1 as a possible D gene (6 bases). Trimming cost V 9 bases and J 5 bases, with 16 bases left between them. Germline CDR1 and CDR2: MNHEY and SVGAGI. This CDR3 region has 13 residues. The CDR3 nucleotides read TGTGCCAGTCTGTCGGGGGGCGTTACTGAAGCTTTCTTT. This codes for CASLSGGVTEAFF.

The rearrangement links TRBV28 to TRBJ1-1, with D unclear. CDR1 MDHEN and CDR2 SYDVKM come from the germline V gene. The CDR3 has 14 residues. V was trimmed by 5 bases and J by 0 bases, leaving 10 bases between them. DNA for the CDR3: TGTGCCAGCAGTCCTACGACACTGAACACTGAAGCTTTCTTT. Protein product: CASSPTTLNTEAFF.

This clonotype appeared a few times. The rearrangement uses TRBV4-3 and TRBJ2-3, with D perhaps TRBD1 (5 bases). The ends were cut back, 0 bases at V and 5 bases at J, with 12 bases in the middle. The CDR3 sequence is 15 residues long. Germline-derived CDR1 and CDR2 are LGHNA and YSLEER. The CDR3 is CASSQDRREGDTQYF. The CDR3 bases are TGCGCCAGCAGCCAAGATCGCAGGGAAGGAGATACGCAGTATTTT.

Ten or more counts support this clonotype. V gene TRBV11-3 combines with J gene TRBJ2-7; D not certain. Trimming shortened V by 1 base and J by 4 bases, and 8 bases separated the two germline ends. Germline lookup yields CDR1 SGHNT and CDR2 YENEEA. This CDR3 is 13 amino acids long. CDR3 nucleotides: TGTGCCAGCAGCTTAGGTCCGGCTTACGAGCAGTACTTC. Translation gives CASSLGPAYEQYF.

This clonotype was seen more than once but under ten times. V gene TRBV6-5 combines with J gene TRBJ2-3, with 8 bases aligning to TRBD2. The CDR3 has 16 amino acids. Germline V gene sequence: CDR1 MNHEY, CDR2 SVGAGI. The trim removed 7 bases at V and 0 bases at J, leaving 9 bases unmatched. Here the CDR3 DNA reads TGTGCCAGCAAGCGGGGGTCCGCCTTAAGCACAGATACGCAGTATTTT. It is translated as CASKRGSALSTDTQYF.

This clonotype was counted between two and nine times. J is TRBJ2-3 and V is TRBV29-1; D may be TRBD1 or TRBD2 (5 bases each). The CDR3 loop spans 13 amino acids. The germline V and J ends were trimmed by 7 bases and 4 bases, with 15 bases remaining between them. The germline V gene encodes CDR1 SQVTM and CDR2 ANQGSEA. The CDR3: CSGGTQGADTQYF. DNA for the CDR3: TGCAGCGGGGGAACCCAGGGAGCAGATACGCAGTATTTT.

The chain links TRBV3-1 to TRBJ1-6; 7 bases agree with TRBD1. This CDR3 is built from 17 residues. Trimming removed 4 bases from V and 7 bases from J; junction bases left unmatched: 13. Germline CDR1 is LGHDT and CDR2 is YNNKEL (reference sequence). CDR3 nucleotides: TGTGCCAGCAGCCTACAAGTAATGACAGGGTTGAATTCACCCCTCCACTTT. Translation: CASSLQVMTGLNSPLHF.

This clonotype was counted between two and nine times. V and J are TRBV3-1 and TRBJ2-1; D gene ambiguous. Trimming removed 4 bases at V and 6 bases at J, with 10 bases between. Germline values: CDR1 LGHDT, CDR2 YNNKEL (reference sequence). The CDR3 sequence is 13 residues long. CDR3 in DNA: TGTGCCAGCAGCCTCATCCCCAGCAATGAGCAGTTCTTC. Translating it yields CASSLIPSNEQFF.

This clonotype was recorded at least ten times. The gene calls are TRBV4-3 and TRBJ1-2, with unresolved D. The CDR3 is 13 residues long. Germline assignment: CDR1 LGHNA and CDR2 YSLEER. V was shortened by 1 base and J by 4 bases, with 7 bases between the two germline ends. The CDR3 here is CASSQVLSYGYTF. The CDR3 DNA reads as TGCGCCAGCAGCCAAGTCCTCAGCTATGGCTACACCTTC.